The 29 T cell receptor beta chains reported below all come from one sample, sequenced in a study of early T cells in non-severe SARS-CoV-2 infection. TCRdb redid the calling of the 5' RACE reads with MiXCR, one entry per CDR3 protein. The sample includes 25,000 to 35,000 distinct CDR3 sequences, about 5.2% of them seen just once. Source material: whole blood. The receptors originated from an adult who was a healthcare worker with PCR-confirmed SARS-CoV-2 infection or an uninfected control (not recorded which).

The genes are TRBV14 and TRBJ2-7; D is undetermined. Deletions cut 0 bases from V and 0 bases from J, with 15 bases between. Germline lookup yields CDR1 SGHDN and CDR2 FVKESK. This CDR3 is 17 amino acids long. The CDR3 here is CASSQDWYSGDSYEQYF. Here the CDR3 DNA reads TGTGCCAGCAGCCAAGATTGGTATTCGGGCGACTCCTACGAGCAGTACTTC. Supplemented by reference TRBV14 and TRBJ2-7, the full variable domain reads EAGVTQFPSHSVIEKGQTVTLRCDPISGHDNLYWYRRVMGKEIKFLLHFVKESKQDESGMPNNRFLAERTGGTYSTLKVQPAELEDSGVYFCASSQDWYSGDSYEQYFGPGTRLTVT.

The rearrangement links TRBV19 to TRBJ2-3; the D is unclear. This CDR3 spans 15 amino acids. Germline-derived CDR1 and CDR2 are LNHDA and SQIVND (reference sequence). The V gene lost 0 bases and the J gene lost 2 bases, with 9 bases spanning the gap. The DNA of the CDR3 is TGTGCCAGTAGTATAGATCCCCGGAACACAGATACGCAGTATTTT. Its protein product is CASSIDPRNTDTQYF. The full variable domain, with the rest looked up from reference TRBV19 and TRBJ2-3, is DGGITQSPKYLFRKEGQNVTLSCEQNLNHDAMYWYRQDPGQGLRLIYYSQIVNDFQKGDIAEGYSVSREKKESFPLTVTSAQKNPTAFYLCASSIDPRNTDTQYFGPGTRLTVL.

The table lists this clonotype with many counts. This rearrangement joins TRBV10-1 to TRBJ2-1, with 7 bases fitting TRBD2. The trim removed 2 bases at V and 4 bases at J, leaving 5 bases unmatched. CDR1 is WNHNN, CDR2 SYGVQD, per germline (reference sequence). The CDR3 has 15 residues. The CDR3 DNA is TGCGCCAGCAGTGAGACTTCGGGGGGTTACAATGAGCAGTTCTTC. Its protein is CASSETSGGYNEQFF.

The table lists this clonotype with many counts. The V gene is TRBV27, the J gene TRBJ2-1; 8 bases fit TRBD1. The germline gives CDR1 MNHEY, CDR2 SMNVEV (reference sequence). The CDR3 runs 15 residues. Germline trimming cut 3 bases from V and 2 bases from J; bases unmatched to any gene: 3. This CDR3 reads CASSFNRGAYNEQFF. The CDR3 DNA is TGTGCCAGCAGTTTTAACAGGGGGGCCTACAATGAGCAGTTCTTC.

This clonotype was found many times. The chain carries TRBV6-2 or TRBV6-3 and TRBJ1-3, with 8 bases aligning to TRBD1. V trimming: 7 bases; J trimming: 0 bases; junction bases outside the gene matches: 14. In germline, CDR1 is MNHEY, CDR2 SVGEGT. This CDR3 has 18 residues. The CDR3 DNA reads TGTGCCAGCATTCCCGACAGGGGCTTTACCGGCTCTGGAAACACCATATATTTT. Protein product: CASIPDRGFTGSGNTIYF.

The chain joins TRBV4-3 to TRBJ2-1; 12 bases map to TRBD2. This CDR3 region has 18 residues. Germline V gene sequence: CDR1 LGHNA, CDR2 YSLEER. J lost 7 bases, V lost 1 base, and 11 bases had no gene match. In DNA, the CDR3 is TGCGCCAGCAGCCAAGGACTGACTAGCGGGAGTAGGAGTAATGAGCAGTTCTTC. Protein sequence: CASSQGLTSGSRSNEQFF.

This clonotype was picked up many times. The chain uses TRBV7-3 and TRBJ1-2, with 7 bases matching TRBD1. V gave up 5 bases and J gave up 5 bases; unmatched junction bases: 8. Germline CDR1 and CDR2: SGHTA and FQGTGA. The CDR3 consists of 14 residues. This CDR3 is CASSPRQGFYGYTF. DNA for the CDR3: TGTGCCAGCAGCCCCCGACAGGGTTTTTATGGCTACACCTTC.

In this sample, this clonotype turned up many times. The chain links TRBV3-1 to TRBJ2-7, with unresolved D. V lost 1 base and J lost 7, with 14 bases in between. CDR1 and CDR2 from the germline V gene are LGHDT and YNNKEL (reference sequence). The CDR3 contains 14 residues. CDR3 bases: TGTGCCAGCAGCCAAGTCACAGTGAAGTGGGAGCAGTACTTC. It encodes CASSQVTVKWEQYF.

This clonotype was detected ten times or more. This CDR3 reads CASSQDDGPQRVQYF. In DNA, the CDR3 is TGTGCCAGCAGCCAAGATGACGGCCCCCAGAGGGTGCAGTACTTC. The chain employs TRBV4-2 and TRBJ2-7, with a possible D match to TRBD2 (5 bases). The CDR3 contains 15 residues. Germline CDR1 is LGHNA and CDR2 is YNFKEQ. Between the trimmed V and J ends, which lost 0 bases and 9 bases, there was a span of 18 bases.

This clonotype was counted between two and nine times. This chain links TRBV6-6 with TRBJ2-5; 10 bases agree with TRBD2. From germline, CDR1 is MNHNY and CDR2 SVGAGI (reference sequence). This CDR3 spans 17 amino acids. The junction had 8 bases not matched to a gene; V was cut back by 0 bases and J by 4 bases. The DNA for the CDR3 is TGTGCCAGCAGTTACTCATCCAGCGGGAGGGATGGAGAGACCCAGTACTTC. Its translation is CASSYSSSGRDGETQYF.

The J gene is TRBJ2-5, the V gene TRBV20-1; TRBD2 agrees at 16 bases. This CDR3 is 18 amino acids long. Trimming at V came to 2 bases and at J to 5 bases, leaving 11 bases not matched to a gene. Germline V gene lookup returns CDR1 DFQATT and CDR2 SNEGSKA (reference sequence). CDR3 protein: CSARNPGTSGRARETQYF. The CDR3 bases are TGCAGTGCTAGAAATCCCGGGACTAGCGGGAGGGCCCGGGAGACCCAGTACTTC.

The chain links TRBV7-9 to TRBJ1-1; 8 nucleotides agree with TRBD1. CDR1 and CDR2 from the germline V gene are SEHNR and FQNEAQ (reference sequence). CDR3 length equals 15 residues. J was trimmed by 4 bases and V by 5 bases; bases with no gene match: 9. The CDR3 is CASSQGAARATEAFF. The DNA for the CDR3 is TGTGCCAGCAGCCAGGGGGCGGCGAGGGCCACTGAAGCTTTCTTT.

This clonotype has a count of ten or more. V gene TRBV6-1 combines with J gene TRBJ1-2; D not certain. The CDR3 totals 10 residues. Germline values: CDR1 MNHNS, CDR2 SASEGT. V was cut by 2 bases and J by 5 bases, with 0 bases left in between. CDR3 loop: CASSEYGYTF. The CDR3 DNA reads as TGTGCCAGCAGTGAATATGGCTACACCTTC.

This clonotype showed up many times. The chain links TRBV7-2 to TRBJ1-5, with 9 bases that match TRBD1. The length of the CDR3 is 14 residues. J lost 6 bases, V lost 4 bases, and 4 bases had no gene match. In germline, CDR1 is SGHTA, CDR2 FQGNSA. The CDR3 nucleotides are TGTGCCAGCAGCTGGGGGACAGGGCGTCAGCCCCAGCATTTT. Translating it yields CASSWGTGRQPQHF.

The CDR3 region is CSARGSTDTQYF. For the CDR3, the DNA is TGCAGTGCTAGAGGGTCCACAGATACGCAGTATTTT. The chain couples TRBV20-1 to TRBJ2-3; D remains ambiguous. The germline V and J ends were trimmed by 1 base and 2 bases, with 4 bases remaining between them. This CDR3 has 12 amino acids. CDR1 DFQATT and CDR2 SNEGSKA come from the germline V gene (reference sequence).

In its sample, this clonotype was seen a few times. The CDR3 DNA is TGTGCCAGCAGCGTAGGAGGGACCATCTACAATGAGCAGTTCTTC. Its protein is CASSVGGTIYNEQFF. V gene TRBV9 combines with J gene TRBJ2-1; TRBD1 or TRBD2 may be the D gene (5 bases each). Trimming stripped 0 bases from V and 3 bases from J, with 10 bases between. This CDR3 contains 15 residues. Germline V gene data show CDR1 as SGDLS and CDR2 as YYNGEE.

This clonotype was detected many times. This chain links TRBV7-9 with TRBJ1-5, with 7 bases matching TRBD1. The CDR3 has 14 residues. Per germline, CDR1 SEHNR and CDR2 FQNEAQ (reference sequence). J gave up 1 base and V 5 bases, and 2 bases lay outside the gene matches. For the CDR3, the DNA is TGTGCCAGCAGCAAGGGACAGAGCAATCAGCCCCAGCATTTT. Its protein product is CASSKGQSNQPQHF.

This clonotype was seen just once. With a much larger clone just one base away, this may be a read error. The chain joins TRBV7-6 to TRBJ2-5; D remains ambiguous. CDR3 length equals 19 residues. CDR1 and CDR2 (germline): SGHVS, FNYEAQ. V gave up 5 bases and J gave up 5 bases, with 30 bases separating them. The chain's CDR3 is CASSMKRWAEGTVYETQYF. The CDR3 DNA reads as TGTGCCAGCAGCATGAAACGATGGGCGGAAGGCACTGTTTATGAGACCCAGTACTTC. Drawing the rest from reference TRBV7-6 and TRBJ2-5, the complete variable domain is GAGVSQSPRYKVTKRGQDVALRCDPISGHVSLYWYRQALGQGPEFLTYFNYEAQQDKSGLPNDRFSAERPEGSISTLTIQRTEQRDSAMYRCASSMKRWAEGTVYETQYFGPGTRLLVL.

This clonotype occurred a few times. This chain uses TRBV7-9 with TRBJ1-1, with 9 nucleotides matching TRBD1. The germline V gene has CDR1 SEHNR and CDR2 FQNEAQ (reference sequence). The junction had 2 bases not matched to a gene; V was cut back by 2 bases and J by 1 base. The CDR3 totals 15 residues. CDR3 DNA: TGTGCCAGCAGCTTATGGGGACAGGGGAACACTGAAGCTTTCTTT. Amino acids: CASSLWGQGNTEAFF.

This clonotype was observed at least ten times. The chain links TRBV4-3 to TRBJ2-1; D ambiguous. Germline V gene sequence: CDR1 LGHNA, CDR2 YSLEER. The CDR3 is 16 amino acids. V shed 1 base and J shed 2 bases, with 12 bases lying between them. CDR3 nucleotides: TGCGCCAGCAGCCAAGTAGTCCAGCGACCCTACAATGAGCAGTTCTTC. Its protein product is CASSQVVQRPYNEQFF.

This clonotype was detected many times. The chain joins TRBV10-3 to TRBJ2-1; no definite D call. Germline CDR1 and CDR2: ENHRY and SYGVKD. V was clipped by 5 bases and J by 0 bases, with 14 bases between them. The CDR3 consists of 16 residues. The CDR3 loop is CAISPVAVGSYNEQFF. The DNA of the CDR3 is TGTGCCATCAGTCCCGTCGCGGTGGGCTCCTACAATGAGCAGTTCTTC.

This clonotype has more than one count but fewer than ten. The gene calls are TRBV20-1 and TRBJ2-2, with 12 bases matching TRBD2. The V gene's germline CDR1 is DFQATT and CDR2 SNEGSKA (reference sequence). CDR3 length equals 15 residues. V trimming: 1 base; J trimming: 7 bases; junction bases outside the gene matches: 4. The CDR3 is CSARGLAGDSGELFF. CDR3 sequence (DNA): TGCAGTGCTAGAGGACTAGCGGGAGATAGCGGGGAGCTGTTTTTT.

This clonotype was observed at least ten times. The CDR3 loop is CASSFPAVGTYEQYF. The CDR3, as DNA: TGTGCCAGCAGCTTCCCCGCAGTTGGAACCTACGAGCAGTACTTC. The rearrangement uses TRBV11-2 and TRBJ2-7; D ambiguous. Trimming pared 3 bases from V and 2 bases from J, leaving 14 bases between. CDR1 SGHAT and CDR2 FQNNGV come from the germline V gene. The CDR3 length is 15 residues.

The V call is TRBV7-2, the J call TRBJ1-3, with TRBD1 matching over 8 bases. Germline lookup yields CDR1 SGHTA and CDR2 FQGNSA. The CDR3 sequence is 16 residues long. The J segment lost 4 bases and the V segment lost 5 bases, leaving 10 bases of the junction unmatched. The CDR3 nucleotides read TGTGCCAGCAGCAAAAACAGGGGGGCAACGGGAAACACCATATATTTT. Translated: CASSKNRGATGNTIYF. The whole variable domain, filled in from reference TRBV7-2 and TRBJ1-3, reads GAGVSQSPSNKVTEKGKDVELRCDPISGHTALYWYRQSLGQGLEFLIYFQGNSAPDKSGLPSDRFSAERTGGSVSTLTIQRTQQEDSAVYLCASSKNRGATGNTIYFGEGSWLTVV.

This clonotype appeared many times. The V gene is TRBV5-1, the J gene TRBJ2-4; 9 bases agree with TRBD2. CDR1 is SGHRS, CDR2 YFSETQ, per germline. This CDR3 is 11 amino acids long. CDR3 loop: CPRLAENIQYF. The CDR3, as DNA: TGCCCCCGACTAGCGGAAAACATTCAGTACTTC.

The CDR3 region has the DNA TGTGCCAGCAGCCTCCCCAGGGGGAAGGTTTTCTTT. Encoded protein: CASSLPRGKVFF. The chain joins TRBV9 to TRBJ1-1, with 7 nucleotides matching TRBD1. Losses at the gene ends were 4 bases for V and 13 bases for J; bases not matched to a gene: 10. The germline V gene has CDR1 SGDLS and CDR2 YYNGEE. There are 12 residues in the CDR3.

This clonotype was picked up many times. J is TRBJ2-3 and V is TRBV6-2 or TRBV6-3; 8 bases match TRBD2. Germline V gene lookup returns CDR1 MNHEY and CDR2 SVGEGT. The CDR3 has 16 amino acids. V trimming: 3 bases; J trimming: 2 bases; junction bases outside the gene matches: 7. CDR3 DNA sequence: TGTGCCAGCAGTTATGGAACTAGCGGTAACACAGATACGCAGTATTTT. Translated, it gives CASSYGTSGNTDTQYF.

This clonotype has at least ten counts. The CDR3 is CASSWTEQETQYF. The CDR3 region has the DNA TGTGCCAGCAGCTGGACCGAACAAGAGACCCAGTACTTC. V usage is TRBV11-1 and J usage is TRBJ2-5; unclear D gene. Germline CDR1 reads SGHAT; CDR2 reads FQDESV (reference sequence). This CDR3 has 13 amino acids. Trimming removed 4 bases at V and 2 bases at J, with 8 bases between.

The gene calls are TRBV7-8 and TRBJ2-7, with D maybe TRBD1 (6 bases). This CDR3 has 14 residues. Per germline, CDR1 SGHVS and CDR2 FQNEAQ. V lost 4 bases and J 7 bases, leaving 17 bases between the germline ends. DNA of the CDR3: TGTGCCAGCAGCTCTCGCCTCGACAGGAATGAGCAGTACTTC. This translates into CASSSRLDRNEQYF.